This T cell receptor (beta chain) was documented in a study of T-cell memory formation after mild COVID-19. This clonotype was recorded many times. From 5'RACE with constant-segment primers came TCR alpha and TCR beta cDNA libraries that carried sample barcodes and UMIs. TCRdb called the 5' RACE reads again in MiXCR, with one record for every CDR3 protein. The sample includes about 560,000 distinct CDR3 sequences, about 20% of them seen just once. The CDR3 is 17 amino acids. CDR1 MNHEY and CDR2 SMNVEV come from the germline V gene (reference sequence). J was trimmed by 2 bases and V by 4 bases; bases with no gene match: 9.

The specimen was PBMCs or a T cell subset sorted from them (not recorded which). The sequence came from an adult woman who had mild COVID-19 (a few samples of this study predate the infection). Cell type and time point are not known. The chain joins TRBV27 to TRBJ2-3, with 10 bases fitting TRBD1. The CDR3 loop reads CASSWTGGSLFTDTQYF. The CDR3 DNA sequence: TGTGCCAGCAGTTGGACAGGGGGGAGCCTCTTCACAGATACGCAGTATTTT.